The sequence of this T cell receptor beta chain was determined in a study of tumor and adjacent non-tumor tissue in lung cancer. Study results and caveats: Higher tumor TCR diversity was associated with shorter survival. Top 100 clones took a larger repertoire share in normal lung. Tumor tissue had significantly higher TCR diversity than normal lung.

This sample's RNA came from whole unsorted tissue. Chemotherapy-naive patients with new lung cancer underwent thoracic surgery in China, August–late 2014. This clonotype came up once. Its antigen is not identified. No conserved phenylalanine or tryptophan is present at the end of the CDR3, so a read error is the likely explanation. The library came from three nested PCR rounds adapted from ARM-PCR protocols. MiXCR was run by TCRdb on the multiplex PCR reads, yielding one entry per CDR3 protein. The sample has approximately 75,000 distinct CDR3 sequences; roughly 80% are singletons. This CDR3 is built from 15 residues.

J is TRBJ1-1 and V is TRBV12-3 or TRBV12-4; D is perhaps TRBD1 (5 bases). This TCR was recovered from a woman aged 50 to 60 with non-small cell lung cancer. The source material was lung tumor tissue. The CDR3 protein is CASTLGGGMNNEAFS. In DNA form, the CDR3 reads TGTGCCAGCACCTTGGGGGGGGGGATGAACAATGAAGCTTTCTCT.